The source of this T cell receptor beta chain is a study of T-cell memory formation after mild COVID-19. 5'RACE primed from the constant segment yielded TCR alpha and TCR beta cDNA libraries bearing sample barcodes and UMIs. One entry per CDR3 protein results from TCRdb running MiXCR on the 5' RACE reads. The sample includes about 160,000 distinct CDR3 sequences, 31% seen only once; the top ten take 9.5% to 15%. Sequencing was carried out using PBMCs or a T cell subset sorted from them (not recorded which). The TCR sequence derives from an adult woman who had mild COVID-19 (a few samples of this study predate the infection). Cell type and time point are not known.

This CDR3 is CASSTASGGWTGELFF. CDR3 in DNA: TGTGCCAGCAGTACAGCCAGCGGGGGGTGGACCGGGGAGCTGTTTTTT. V and J are TRBV2 and TRBJ2-2; 9 bases map to TRBD2. CDR1 is SNHLY and CDR2 is FYNNEI in the germline V gene. Trimming removed 5 bases from V and 5 bases from J; junction bases left unmatched: 9. The CDR3 is made up of 16 amino acids.